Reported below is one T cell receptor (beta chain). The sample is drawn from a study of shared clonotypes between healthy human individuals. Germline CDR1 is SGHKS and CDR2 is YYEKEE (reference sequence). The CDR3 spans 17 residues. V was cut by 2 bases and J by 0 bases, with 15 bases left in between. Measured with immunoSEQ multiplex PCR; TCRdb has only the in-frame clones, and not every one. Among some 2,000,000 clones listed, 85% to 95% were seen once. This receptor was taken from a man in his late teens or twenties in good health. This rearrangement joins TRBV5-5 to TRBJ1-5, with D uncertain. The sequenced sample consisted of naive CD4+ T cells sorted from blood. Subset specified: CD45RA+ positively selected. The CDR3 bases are TGTGCCAGCAGCTTACTGGGCCCCGGATATAGCAATCAGCCCCAGCATTTT. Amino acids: CASSLLGPGYSNQPQHF.